The source of this T cell receptor beta chain is a study of cytomegalovirus exposure and HLA in healthy donors. The trim removed 0 bases at V and 8 bases at J, leaving 0 bases unmatched. Germline V gene lookup returns CDR1 SGHRS and CDR2 YFSETQ. The length of the CDR3 is 14 residues. A multiplex PCR was run with 60 Vbeta primers and 13 Jbeta primers. Some clones are missing from TCRdb's copy, which holds only in-frame ones; the method was immunoSEQ multiplex PCR. The sample records 120,000 to 150,000 clones, about four fifths being singletons. The chain employs TRBV5-1 and TRBJ1-6; 9 bases are a match to TRBD1. The sample comprised PBMCs. This receptor was identified in a man aged 25-40 years in good health and CMV-seronegative. CDR3 DNA sequence: TGCGCCAGCAGCTTGGGGACAGGGGATTCACCCCTCCACTTT. Translating it yields CASSLGTGDSPLHF.